The next 8 T cell receptor beta chains were all read from a single sample in a study of technical replicates of blood from several donors (TCRdb year 2017). Library method: the immunoSEQ multiplex PCR assay. This immuneACCESS table, as held by TCRdb, lists in-frame sequences with V and J called but not all clones. Of the missing ones, under half trace to an unresolved V gene in checked studies; the others have no known cause. This sample has around 13,000 clones in its table, and roughly 83% of those were observed once. Roughly a tenth of the sample is in the top ten clones. The sample taken for sequencing was PBMCs. Source of these receptors: a human donor in good health.

The chain couples TRBV7-8 to TRBJ2-7, with 7 bases lining up with TRBD2. This CDR3 comprises 14 residues. V lost 5 bases, J lost 5 bases, and 9 bases stayed unmatched. Germline V lookup: CDR1 SGHVS, CDR2 FQNEAQ. The CDR3 loop reads CASSTRTRKNEQYF. Written as DNA, the CDR3 is TGTGCCAGCAGCACCCGGACTAGGAAAAACGAGCAGTACTTC.

The chain recombines TRBV27 with TRBJ2-5, with D possibly TRBD2 on 5 matching bases. With 5 bases removed from V and 9 bases from J, the gap between germline ends came to 16 bases. Germline V gene data show CDR1 as MNHEY and CDR2 as SMNVEV (reference sequence). The CDR3 sequence is 13 residues long. The CDR3 spells CASSPNTVGAQYF. In DNA, the CDR3 is TGTGCCAGCAGTCCAAACACGGTCGGGGCCCAGTACTTC.

This clone was observed a few times. The rearrangement links TRBV2 to TRBJ1-1; 7 bases map to TRBD1. This CDR3 is built from 12 residues. Germline V gene data show CDR1 as SNHLY and CDR2 as FYNNEI. J lost 5 bases, V lost 6 bases, and 3 bases had no gene match. In nucleotides, the CDR3 is TGTGCCAGCAGGCAGGGACAGACTGAAGCTTTCTTT. Residues: CASRQGQTEAFF.

The V gene is TRBV20-1, the J gene TRBJ1-2; D is ambiguous. V lost 1 base, J lost 7 bases, and 7 bases lay in between. The CDR3 sequence is 11 residues long. Germline V lookup: CDR1 DFQATT, CDR2 SNEGSKA (reference sequence). The CDR3 region has the DNA TGCAGTGCTAGAGTACGGGGTGGCTACACCTTC. Its translation: CSARVRGGYTF.

The chain combines TRBV10-3 with TRBJ1-2, with a tentative D call TRBD1 (5 bases). This CDR3 has 12 residues. Germline CDR1 reads ENHRY; CDR2 reads SYGVKD. V was trimmed by 8 bases and J by 8 bases, leaving 15 bases between them. CDR3 coding DNA: TGTGCCATCTCGGGCCAGGGTTCCGGCTACACCTTC. Its protein is CAISGQGSGYTF.

The CDR3 sequence: CASSLRESTSYEQYF. CDR3 DNA sequence: TGTGCCAGCAGCTTACGAGAGAGTACCTCCTACGAGCAGTACTTC. The J gene is TRBJ2-7, the V gene TRBV11-3; no definite D call. In germline, CDR1 is SGHNT, CDR2 YENEEA. CDR3 length equals 15 residues. V lost 2 bases to trimming and J lost 0 bases, with 11 bases between them.

The chain combines TRBV19 with TRBJ1-1; 7 bases match TRBD1. The CDR3 runs 14 residues. The J segment lost 1 base and the V segment lost 6 bases, leaving 5 bases of the junction unmatched. Germline V gives CDR1 LNHDA, CDR2 SQIVND (reference sequence). The CDR3 loop is CASRERQGNTEAFF. The CDR3 nucleotides read TGTGCCAGTAGAGAGCGACAGGGGAACACTGAAGCTTTCTTT.

The rearrangement joins TRBV5-5 to TRBJ2-7; 12 bases are shared with TRBD2. The CDR3 runs 15 residues. Germline loops: CDR1 SGHKS, CDR2 YYEKEE (reference sequence). V gave up 3 bases and J gave up 3 bases; unmatched junction bases: 4. CDR3 bases: TGTGCCAGCAGCTCTGGACTAGCGGGAATCTACGAGCAGTACTTC. It is translated as CASSSGLAGIYEQYF.